This entry lists 7 T cell receptor beta chains sequenced from one sample in a study of Ad26.COV2.S vaccination and SARS-CoV-2 variants. Treatment indicated: 15 to 20 received Ad26.COV2.S at low or high dose, single or two shots; five or six received placebo; per-sample allocation not given. On day 63 after the first injection, vaccine and placebo recipients gave samples. Sequencing used immunoSEQ multiplex PCR; TCRdb keeps in-frame clones, though not all of them. Among roughly 500,000 clones, around 85% were seen once, and the ten largest hold 9.5% to 15%. The input for sequencing was peripheral blood, taken in a trial of Ad26.COV2.S vaccine versus placebo. Receptor source: a person aged 18 to 59 who received the Ad26.COV2.S COVID-19 vaccine or a placebo.

This rearrangement joins TRBV7-2 to TRBJ2-1; D is unclear. V dropped 5 bases and J dropped 7 bases, with 18 bases sitting between them. Germline V gives CDR1 SGHTA, CDR2 FQGNSA. The CDR3 spans 15 residues. CDR3 nucleotides: TGTGCCAGCAGCCTGAGCATTGCGCTGAGGAATGAGCAGTTCTTC. It translates to CASSLSIALRNEQFF.

The genes are TRBV4-3 and TRBJ1-3, with D unclear. This CDR3 comprises 12 residues. V lost 1 base to trimming and J lost 2 bases, with 0 bases between them. In germline, CDR1 is LGHNA, CDR2 YSLEER. The CDR3 DNA follows: TGCGCCAGCAGCCAAGCTGGAAACACCATATATTTT. It is translated as CASSQAGNTIYF.

The chain joins TRBV5-1 to TRBJ2-7; possible D gene TRBD1, 6 bases. CDR3 length equals 15 residues. Germline assignment: CDR1 SGHRS and CDR2 YFSETQ. The V gene lost 4 bases and the J gene lost 4 bases, with 18 bases spanning the gap. DNA for the CDR3: TGCGCCAGCAGCCGTAACGGGCAGGGGCTTTACGAGCAGTACTTC. It encodes CASSRNGQGLYEQYF.

The rearrangement uses TRBV10-2 and TRBJ2-3; tentative D call: TRBD2 (5 bases). V was clipped by 5 bases and J by 2 bases, with 11 bases between them. The CDR3 extends over 14 amino acids. The germline gives CDR1 WSHSY, CDR2 SAAADI. The CDR3 reads CASSNTRPTDTQYF. Written as DNA, the CDR3 is TGCGCCAGCAGTAACACTAGACCCACAGATACGCAGTATTTT.

CDR3 protein: CASSTRTGGAYNEQFF. The CDR3 nucleotides are TGTGCCAGTAGTACGCGGACAGGGGGCGCCTACAATGAGCAGTTCTTC. The rearrangement links TRBV19 to TRBJ2-1; 11 bases match TRBD1. J was trimmed by 2 bases and V by 4 bases; bases with no gene match: 4. The CDR3 consists of 16 residues. Germline CDR1 LNHDA, CDR2 SQIVND (reference sequence).

This rearrangement joins TRBV7-2 to TRBJ2-1; D call uncertain. There are 14 residues in the CDR3. With 3 bases removed from V and 6 bases from J, the gap between germline ends came to 12 bases. The germline V gene encodes CDR1 SGHTA and CDR2 FQGNSA. The CDR3 nucleotides are TGTGCCAGCAGCTTCCAGTCTTCCCCCAATGAGCAGTTCTTC. As protein: CASSFQSSPNEQFF.

V and J are TRBV6-5 and TRBJ1-6, with D unresolved. The V end was cut by 4 bases, the J end by 9 bases, with 10 bases between. Germline assignment: CDR1 MNHEY and CDR2 SVGAGI. The CDR3 length is 13 residues. The CDR3 bases are TGTGCCAGCAGTTCCACCGGGTTTTCACCCCTCCACTTT. Protein product: CASSSTGFSPLHF.